This T cell receptor (beta chain) was profiled in a study of PD-1 blockade in mismatch repair-deficient tumors. The overall study: Enrolled about 2012-2016, patients had progressing, pretreated mismatch repair-deficient cancers of about a dozen types.

The sample's time point: approximately 10-day in vitro stimulation with candidate neoantigen peptide 4. PCR or immunohistochemistry showed mismatch repair deficiency in every enrolled patient. Each of seven or eight ELISpot-reactive candidate peptides was used for roughly 11-day stimulation. Baseline for clone expansion was a parallel culture with no peptide. Method: immunoSEQ multiplex PCR; TCRdb's copy keeps in-frame clones and lacks some. This sample carries roughly 13,000 clones, approximately 81% of them seen once, and the ten largest clones take about a fifth. As for this clone: Its antigen is unidentified.

The germline CDR1 and CDR2 sequences are MNHNS and SASEGT. CDR3 length: 17 residues. Trimming took 1 base from V and 4 from J; bases not matched to a gene: 7. The sample consisted of cells cultured in vitro, taken from a patient treated with pembrolizumab. V usage is TRBV6-1 and J usage is TRBJ1-5; 10 bases agree with TRBD1. The sequence was obtained from an adult with mismatch repair-deficient cancer. CDR3 nucleotides: TGTGCCAGCAGTGAAGGTTACGGGACAGGGGAGAATCAGCCCCAGCATTTT. It is translated as CASSEGYGTGENQPQHF.